Presented here are 10 T cell receptor beta chains from one specimen sequenced in a study of identical twins. In TCRdb, the 5' RACE reads were re-called with MiXCR into one record per CDR3 protein. The sample includes about 340,000 distinct CDR3 sequences, approximately 13% of them seen just once. The same sample was also used in a study of yellow fever vaccine responses in identical twins.

Input material: CD8+ T cells sorted from blood. These TCRs come from a woman aged 18-35 years in good health.

This clonotype was seen a few times. The chain recombines TRBV7-6 with TRBJ2-6; TRBD1 might be the D (6 bases). Between the trimmed V and J ends, which lost 4 bases and 0 bases, there was a span of 10 bases. CDR1 is SGHVS and CDR2 is FNYEAQ in the germline V gene. The CDR3 has 16 amino acids. The CDR3 loop reads CASSSSGASGANVLTF. The CDR3, as DNA: TGTGCCAGCAGCTCATCAGGGGCCTCTGGGGCCAACGTCCTGACTTTC.

The table lists this clonotype with a few counts. The rearrangement links TRBV7-2 to TRBJ2-1; D unresolved. The V end lost 3 bases, the J end lost 9 bases, and 3 bases lay between the germline ends. CDR1 is SGHTA and CDR2 is FQGNSA in the germline V gene. The length of the CDR3 is 10 residues. In DNA form, the CDR3 reads TGTGCCAGCAGCTTGACTGAGCAGTTCTTC. This translates into CASSLTEQFF.

V gene TRBV12-3 or TRBV12-4 combines with J gene TRBJ2-1; 7 bases map to TRBD2. There are 13 residues in the CDR3. V trimming: 5 bases; J trimming: 6 bases; junction bases outside the gene matches: 4. CDR3 DNA: TGTGCCAGCAGTCGACTAGCTCCCAATGAGCAGTTCTTC. This translates into CASSRLAPNEQFF.

This clonotype has at least ten counts. The chain recombines TRBV5-1 with TRBJ2-7; perhaps TRBD2 as D (6 bases). The V gene lost 4 bases and the J gene lost 0 bases, with 14 bases spanning the gap. The germline V gene encodes CDR1 SGHRS and CDR2 YFSETQ. The CDR3 is made up of 15 amino acids. This chain's CDR3 is CASSPEGTSSYEQYF. CDR3 bases: TGCGCCAGCAGCCCGGAGGGGACTTCCTCCTACGAGCAGTACTTC.

This clonotype occurred many times. The chain carries TRBV28 and TRBJ1-1, with 8 bases that match TRBD1. CDR1 is MDHEN and CDR2 is SYDVKM in the germline V gene. The CDR3 is 14 residues long. Trimming at V came to 4 bases and at J to 3 bases, leaving 4 bases not matched to a gene. The CDR3 loop is CASSWTGSYTEAFF. In DNA, the CDR3 is TGTGCCAGCAGTTGGACAGGGAGTTACACTGAAGCTTTCTTT.

A few counts support this clonotype. CDR3 sequence: CASSQDAGGETQYF. CDR3 DNA sequence: TGTGCCAGCAGCCAAGACGCCGGGGGGGAGACCCAGTACTTC. The rearrangement joins TRBV3-1 to TRBJ2-5; TRBD2 matches 7 bases. The length of the CDR3 is 14 residues. Trimming cost V 0 bases and J 5 bases; bases outside gene matches: 3. Germline V gene lookup returns CDR1 LGHDT and CDR2 YNNKEL (reference sequence).

In its sample, this clonotype was seen a few times. The chain has TRBV15 and TRBJ2-6; possibly TRBD2 for D (5 bases). With 7 bases removed from V and 3 bases from J, the gap between germline ends came to 13 bases. This CDR3 region has 15 residues. Germline V CDR1 and CDR2: LNHNV, YYDKDF (reference sequence). The CDR3 region is CATIGVVDGANVLTF. The CDR3 DNA follows: TGTGCCACCATCGGGGTTGTGGATGGGGCCAACGTCCTGACTTTC.

At least ten counts were recorded for this clonotype. CDR3 loop: CASSFASGYEQFF. The CDR3 DNA is TGTGCCAGCAGCTTTGCCTCGGGCTATGAGCAGTTCTTC. The J gene is TRBJ2-1, the V gene TRBV7-8; D call uncertain. From germline, CDR1 is SGHVS and CDR2 FQNEAQ. The CDR3 is 13 residues long. V was pared by 3 bases and J by 8 bases, with 11 bases between.

A few counts support this clonotype. The chain is built from TRBV19 and TRBJ2-1; the match to TRBD1 covers 8 bases. The V gene end was trimmed by 10 bases and the J gene end by 3 bases; junction bases not matched to a gene: 5. CDR3 length: 13 residues. Germline loops: CDR1 LNHDA, CDR2 SQIVND (reference sequence). DNA of the CDR3: TGTGCCACAGGGGGCTCTGTCTACAATGAGCAGTTCTTC. This encodes CATGGSVYNEQFF.

The chain joins TRBV7-2 to TRBJ1-3; 7 nucleotides match TRBD1. The V and J ends lost 5 bases and 4 bases, in that order; junction bases with no gene match: 8. The CDR3 consists of 15 residues. CDR1 is SGHTA, CDR2 FQGNSA, per germline. The CDR3 spells CASSINRGYGNTIYF. CDR3 DNA: TGTGCCAGCAGCATAAACAGGGGTTACGGAAACACCATATATTTT.